This TCR beta chain was captured in a study of blood T cell repertoires in COVID-19. Study-level information: From the United States, Italy and Spain came samples of acute and convalescent COVID-19. Sources were T cells, B-cell-depleted T cells, or PBMCs; the material itself was cDNA or gDNA.

This CDR3 has 13 amino acids. V was pared by 5 bases and J by 5 bases, with 9 bases between. Germline values: CDR1 SEHNR, CDR2 FQNEAQ (reference sequence). The authors' processing: Amplification from reference gene primers served as the basis for estimated nucleated cell counts. The data were produced by immunoSEQ multiplex PCR, yet TCRdb's version contains in-frame clones alone and is incomplete. V and J calls and clone size follow that table, whereas D and trimming were derived from the DNA. The sample lists around 350,000 clones, around 86% occurring once. This clone has just a few counts. This sequence was found in a human donor in a cohort sampled during active COVID-19. This chain links TRBV7-9 with TRBJ1-4, with D uncertain. The sample taken for sequencing was peripheral blood. In DNA form, the CDR3 reads TGTGCCAGCAGCACACAGAAAAATGAAAAACTGTTTTTT. This translates into CASSTQKNEKLFF.